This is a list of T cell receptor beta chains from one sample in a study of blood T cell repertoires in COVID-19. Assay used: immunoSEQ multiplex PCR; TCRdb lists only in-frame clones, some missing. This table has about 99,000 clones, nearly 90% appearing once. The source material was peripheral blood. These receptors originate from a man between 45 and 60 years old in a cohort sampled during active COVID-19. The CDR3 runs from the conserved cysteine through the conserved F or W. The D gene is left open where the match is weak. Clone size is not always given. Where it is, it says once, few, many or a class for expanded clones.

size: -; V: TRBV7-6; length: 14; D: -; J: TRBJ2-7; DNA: TGTGCCAGCAGCTTAGGGTCGCAGGGCCACGAGCAGTACTTC; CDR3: CASSLGSQGHEQYF
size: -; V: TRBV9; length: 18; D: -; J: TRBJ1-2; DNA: TGTGCCAGCAGCGTAGTGCCCTTGGACACCACCTCTAACTATGGCTACACCTTC; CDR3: CASSVVPLDTTSNYGYTF
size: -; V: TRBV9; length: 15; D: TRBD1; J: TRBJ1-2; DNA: TGTGCCAGCAGCTCCTGGACAGGGCCGGGCTATGGCTACACCTTC; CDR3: CASSSWTGPGYGYTF
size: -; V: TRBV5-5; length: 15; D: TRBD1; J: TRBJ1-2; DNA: TGTGCCAGCAGCTTCACAGGGGCTGTCAACTATGGCTACACCTTC; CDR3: CASSFTGAVNYGYTF
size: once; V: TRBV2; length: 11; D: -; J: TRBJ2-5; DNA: TGTGCCAGCAGGGGGCTGGAGACCCAGTACTTC; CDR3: CASRGLETQYF
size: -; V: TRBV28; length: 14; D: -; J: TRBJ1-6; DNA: TGTGCCAGCAGTTTTAACAATCTCAATTCACCCCTCCACTTT; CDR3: CASSFNNLNSPLHF
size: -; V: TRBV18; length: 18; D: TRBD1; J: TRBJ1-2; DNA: TGTGCCAGCTCACCGCAGCCGGGACAGGGACTTTTTAACTATGGCTACACCTTC; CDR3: CASSPQPGQGLFNYGYTF
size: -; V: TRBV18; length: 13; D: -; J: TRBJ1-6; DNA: TGTGCCAGCTCACCAAAAGACCTTGGAGAACTCCACTTT; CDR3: CASSPKDLGELHF
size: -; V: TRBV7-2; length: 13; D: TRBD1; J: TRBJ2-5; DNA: TGTGCCAGCAGCTCGGGACAGGAAGAGACCCAGTACTTC; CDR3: CASSSGQEETQYF
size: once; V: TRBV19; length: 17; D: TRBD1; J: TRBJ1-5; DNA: TGTGCCAGTAGTATCGGACAGGGGGAGCGGAGCAATCAGCCCCAGCATTTT; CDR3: CASSIGQGERSNQPQHF
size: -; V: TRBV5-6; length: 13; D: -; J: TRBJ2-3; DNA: TGTGCCAGCAGCTTTCTCAGGGCAGATACGCAGTATTTT; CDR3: CASSFLRADTQYF
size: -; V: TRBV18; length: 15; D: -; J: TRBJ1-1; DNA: TGTGCCAGCTCACCAGGAGGGCGTGGTGTCACTGAAGCTTTCTTT; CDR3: CASSPGGRGVTEAFF
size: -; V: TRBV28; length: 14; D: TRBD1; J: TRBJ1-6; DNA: TGTGCCAGCAGAACCCGGACAGGCCGGTCACCCCTCCACTTT; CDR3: CASRTRTGRSPLHF
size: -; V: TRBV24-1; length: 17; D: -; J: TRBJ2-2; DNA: TGTGCCACCAGTGATATACTGGGGGGTCCGAACACCGGGGAGCTGTTTTTT; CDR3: CATSDILGGPNTGELFF
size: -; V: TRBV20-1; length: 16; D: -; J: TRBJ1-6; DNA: TGCAGTGCTAGTATCACAGGCGCCCTGTATAATTCACCCCTCCACTTT; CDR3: CSASITGALYNSPLHF
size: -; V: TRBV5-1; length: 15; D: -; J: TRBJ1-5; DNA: TGCGCCAGCAGCTTGGCTGGACAGAGCAATCAGCCCCAGCATTTT; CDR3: CASSLAGQSNQPQHF
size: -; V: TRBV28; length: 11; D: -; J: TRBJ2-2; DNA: TGTGCCACCCAGGGGACCGGGGAGCTGTTTTTT; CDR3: CATQGTGELFF
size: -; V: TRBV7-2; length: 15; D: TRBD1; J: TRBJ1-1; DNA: TGTGCCAGCAGCCTTGACAGGGTGCGGGTCACTGAAGCTTTCTTT; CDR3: CASSLDRVRVTEAFF
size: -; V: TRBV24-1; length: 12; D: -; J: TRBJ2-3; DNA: TGTGCCACCAGTGATTCCGTCAGGACGCAGTATTTT; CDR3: CATSDSVRTQYF
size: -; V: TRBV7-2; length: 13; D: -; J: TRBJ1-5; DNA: TGTGCCAGCAGCTTAGGCCCGGAGGAGCCCCAGCATTTT; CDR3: CASSLGPEEPQHF
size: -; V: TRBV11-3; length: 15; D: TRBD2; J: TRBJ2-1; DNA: TGTGCCAGCAGCCCTGGACTAGCGGGGGGTAATGAGCAGTTCTTC; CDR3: CASSPGLAGGNEQFF
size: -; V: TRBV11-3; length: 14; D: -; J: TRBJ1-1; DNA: TGTGCCAGCAGCTTTAGGGAGGGTATCACTGAAGCTTTCTTT; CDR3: CASSFREGITEAFF
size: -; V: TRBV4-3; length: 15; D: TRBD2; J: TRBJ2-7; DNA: TGCGCCAGCAGCCAAGTGTCTAGCGGGGGGAACGAGCAGTACTTC; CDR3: CASSQVSSGGNEQYF
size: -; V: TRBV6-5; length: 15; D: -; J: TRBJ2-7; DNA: TGTGCCAGCAGTATGACAGGTCCCAGCTCCTACGAGCAGTACTTC; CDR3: CASSMTGPSSYEQYF
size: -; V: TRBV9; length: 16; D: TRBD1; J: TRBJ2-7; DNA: TGTGCCAGCAGCCCAAACTCCCCGACAGGGGCATACGAGCAGTACTTC; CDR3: CASSPNSPTGAYEQYF
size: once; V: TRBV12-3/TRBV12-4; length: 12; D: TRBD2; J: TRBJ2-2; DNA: TGTGACGGGGGGGCAGAGACCGGGGAGCTGTTTTTT; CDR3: CDGGAETGELFF
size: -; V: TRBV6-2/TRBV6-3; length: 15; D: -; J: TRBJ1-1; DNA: TGTGCCAGCAGCCCCCCAGCAGGGTGGAACACTGAAGCTTTCTTT; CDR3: CASSPPAGWNTEAFF
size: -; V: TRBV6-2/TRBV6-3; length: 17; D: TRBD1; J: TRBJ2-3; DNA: TGTGCCAGCAGTTATATTTCCGGGACAGGGAACACAGATACGCAGTATTTT; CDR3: CASSYISGTGNTDTQYF
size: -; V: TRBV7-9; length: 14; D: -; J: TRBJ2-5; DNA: TGTGCCAGCAGCTTGGCGGTTAGCGAAGAGACCCAGTACTTC; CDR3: CASSLAVSEETQYF
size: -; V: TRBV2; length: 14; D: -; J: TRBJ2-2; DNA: TGTGCCAGCAGTGTAACTAGTAACACCGGGGAGCTGTTTTTT; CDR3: CASSVTSNTGELFF
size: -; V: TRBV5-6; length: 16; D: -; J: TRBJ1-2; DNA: TGTGCCAGCAGCTCCCGGGCCGGACGGCGGGGCTATGGCTACACCTTC; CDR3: CASSSRAGRRGYGYTF
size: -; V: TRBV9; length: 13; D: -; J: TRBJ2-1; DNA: TGTGCCAGCAGCGATAGTGACTACAATGAGCAGTTCTTC; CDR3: CASSDSDYNEQFF
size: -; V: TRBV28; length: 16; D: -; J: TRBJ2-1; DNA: TGTGCCAGCAGTTTACTCAGTGGGGCGGGGTACAATGAGCAGTTCTTC; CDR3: CASSLLSGAGYNEQFF
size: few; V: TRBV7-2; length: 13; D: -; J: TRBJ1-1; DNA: TGTGCCAGCAGCCTGGACAGAAGCCGTGCGGCTTTCTTT; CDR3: CASSLDRSRAAFF
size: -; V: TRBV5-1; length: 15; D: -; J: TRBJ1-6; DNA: TGCGCCAGCAGCTTGGAGGGGGTGGGGTATTCACCCCTCCACTTT; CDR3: CASSLEGVGYSPLHF
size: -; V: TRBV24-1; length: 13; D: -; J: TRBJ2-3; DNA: TGTGCCACCACGGACAGTTTTACAGATACGCAGTATTTT; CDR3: CATTDSFTDTQYF
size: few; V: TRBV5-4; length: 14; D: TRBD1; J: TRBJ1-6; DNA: TGTGCCAGCAGCCGGACAGGGACCAATTCACCCCTCCACTTT; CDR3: CASSRTGTNSPLHF
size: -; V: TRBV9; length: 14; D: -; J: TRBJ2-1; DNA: TGTGCCAGCAGCGTAGACGGGGGTTGGAATGAGCAGTTCTTC; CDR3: CASSVDGGWNEQFF
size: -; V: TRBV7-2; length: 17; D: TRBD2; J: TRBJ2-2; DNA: TGTGCCAGCAGTCCACGGGGACTAGCGGGGAGCACCGGGGAGCTGTTTTTT; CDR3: CASSPRGLAGSTGELFF
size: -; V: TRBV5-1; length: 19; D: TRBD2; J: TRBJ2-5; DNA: TGCGCCAGCAGCTTGGCCGTTGGGCCAGCGGGGGCCTTTCAAGAGACCCAGTACTTC; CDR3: CASSLAVGPAGAFQETQYF
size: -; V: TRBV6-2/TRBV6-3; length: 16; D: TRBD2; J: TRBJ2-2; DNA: TGTGCCAGCAGTGATCCTAGCGGGGGGGCCCTCGGGGAGCTGTTTTTT; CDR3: CASSDPSGGALGELFF
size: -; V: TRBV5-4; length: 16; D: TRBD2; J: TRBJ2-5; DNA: TGTGCCAGCAGCCCCGGGGGAGCGGGGGGGAAGGAGACCCAGTACTTC; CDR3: CASSPGGAGGKETQYF
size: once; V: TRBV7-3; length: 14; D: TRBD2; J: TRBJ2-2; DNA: TGTGCCAGCAGCTTACTAGCGGGGGCTGGGGAGCTGTTTTTT; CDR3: CASSLLAGAGELFF
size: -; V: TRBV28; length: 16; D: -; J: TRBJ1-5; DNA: TGTGCCAGCAGTTTAGGGGGGGCGGGCAGCAATCAGCCCCAGCATTTT; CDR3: CASSLGGAGSNQPQHF
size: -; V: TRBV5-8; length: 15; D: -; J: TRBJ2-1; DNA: TGTGCCAGCAGCTTTGATAACAGGATGGTCAATGAGCAGTTCTTC; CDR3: CASSFDNRMVNEQFF
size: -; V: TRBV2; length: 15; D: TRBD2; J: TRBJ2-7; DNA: TGTGCCAGCAGATGGACTAGCGGGACCTCGTACGAGCAGTACTTC; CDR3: CASRWTSGTSYEQYF
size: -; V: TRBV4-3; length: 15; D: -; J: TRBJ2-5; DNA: TGCGCCAGCAGCCAAGGACAAGGCGGGGAGGAGACCCAGTACTTC; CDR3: CASSQGQGGEETQYF
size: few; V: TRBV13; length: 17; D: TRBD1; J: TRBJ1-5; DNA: TGTGCCAGCAGCTCCCGACAGGGTCGTAATAGCAATCAGCCCCAGCATTTT; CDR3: CASSSRQGRNSNQPQHF